The rows below give T cell receptor beta chains drawn from one sample of a study of CD8 T cells in ankylosing spondylitis. TCRdb independently ran MiXCR on the 5' RACE reads; one entry per CDR3 protein. The top ten hold 0.45% to 0.6% of the sample, which has about 840,000 distinct CDR3 sequences, about 10% seen once. Sequences were obtained from blood, either unsorted or a sorted T cell fraction (not recorded which). Receptors were obtained from a male donor with ankylosing spondylitis. CDR3s include the opening cysteine and the closing phenylalanine or tryptophan. Fields, in order: clone size, D gene, V gene, J gene, CDR3 protein, CDR3 DNA. The D gene is left open where the match is weak. Clone size, where shown, is once, few, many, or a class for clones that have expanded.

clone_size: few; d_call: .; v_call: TRBV28; j_call: TRBJ2-5; cdr3_aa: CASSAGDLYQETQYF; cdr3_nt: TGTGCCAGCAGCGCAGGCGACTTGTACCAAGAGACCCAGTACTTC
clone_size: few; d_call: .; v_call: TRBV24-1; j_call: TRBJ2-2; cdr3_aa: CATSDRIGSGGELFF; cdr3_nt: TGTGCCACCAGTGATCGGATTGGGAGTGGAGGGGAGCTGTTTTTT
clone_size: many; d_call: TRBD1; v_call: TRBV20-1; j_call: TRBJ1-6; cdr3_aa: CSATGQGRDSPLHF; cdr3_nt: TGCAGTGCAACCGGACAGGGACGAGATTCACCCCTCCACTTT
clone_size: few; d_call: .; v_call: TRBV12-3/TRBV12-4; j_call: TRBJ2-3; cdr3_aa: CASSSPSGVGDTQYF; cdr3_nt: TGTGCCAGCAGCTCTCCCAGCGGAGTGGGAGATACGCAGTATTTT
clone_size: few; d_call: TRBD2; v_call: TRBV20-1; j_call: TRBJ2-7; cdr3_aa: CSASHSGTSRHEQYF; cdr3_nt: TGCAGTGCTTCCCACTCCGGGACTAGTCGCCACGAGCAGTACTTC
clone_size: .; d_call: .; v_call: TRBV6-5; j_call: TRBJ2-2; cdr3_aa: CASSYQGTNTGELFF; cdr3_nt: TGTGCCAGCAGTTACCAGGGTACGAACACCGGGGAGCTGTTTTTT
clone_size: many; d_call: .; v_call: TRBV29-1; j_call: TRBJ1-1; cdr3_aa: CSSAFVDTEAFF; cdr3_nt: TGCAGCTCCGCCTTTGTGGACACTGAAGCTTTCTTT
clone_size: few; d_call: .; v_call: TRBV20-1; j_call: TRBJ1-4; cdr3_aa: CSAIQSTNEKLFF; cdr3_nt: TGCAGTGCTATACAGTCAACTAATGAAAAACTGTTTTTT
clone_size: .; d_call: TRBD2; v_call: TRBV20-1; j_call: TRBJ2-3; cdr3_aa: CSARDARRGGVDTQYF; cdr3_nt: TGCAGTGCTAGGGATGCCCGGCGGGGGGGTGTAGATACGCAGTATTTT
clone_size: few; d_call: TRBD2; v_call: TRBV7-2; j_call: TRBJ2-7; cdr3_aa: CASSLDGTSGAYEQYF; cdr3_nt: TGTGCCAGCAGCTTAGATGGGACTAGCGGGGCCTACGAGCAGTACTTC
clone_size: .; d_call: .; v_call: TRBV3-1; j_call: TRBJ1-1; cdr3_aa: CASSQWENEAFF; cdr3_nt: TGTGCCAGCAGCCAATGGGAGAATGAAGCTTTCTTT
clone_size: .; d_call: TRBD2; v_call: TRBV5-1; j_call: TRBJ2-1; cdr3_aa: CASSFIAGANNEQFF; cdr3_nt: TGCGCCAGCAGCTTTATAGCGGGAGCGAACAATGAGCAGTTCTTC
clone_size: .; d_call: .; v_call: TRBV29-1; j_call: TRBJ2-5; cdr3_aa: CSGTTGHETQYF; cdr3_nt: TGCAGTGGCACAACAGGTCATGAGACCCAGTACTTC
clone_size: .; d_call: .; v_call: TRBV7-9; j_call: TRBJ2-2; cdr3_aa: CASRFGMTGNTGELFF; cdr3_nt: TGTGCCAGCAGATTCGGGATGACAGGGAACACCGGGGAGCTGTTTTTT